A single sample gave rise to the 11 T cell receptor beta chains below, sequenced in a study of T cell responses to AZD1222 COVID-19 vaccine. Clones were read by immunoSEQ multiplex PCR, and TCRdb kept only the in-frame ones, dropping some. The sample shows under 150,000 clones, more than 85% of them seen only once. The specimen was peripheral blood, collected on day 0 of AZD1222 vaccination. All receptors derive from an adult in good health.

The genes are TRBV19 and TRBJ1-1; a possible D gene is TRBD1 (6 bases). Per the germline V gene, CDR1 is LNHDA and CDR2 is SQIVND (reference sequence). Trimming removed 6 bases at V and 1 base at J, with 9 bases between. There are 13 residues in the CDR3. CDR3 region: CASSSRGNTEAFF. CDR3 sequence (DNA): TGTGCCAGTAGCAGCAGGGGGAACACTGAAGCTTTCTTT.

The sample holds one count of this clone. The chain combines TRBV5-1 with TRBJ2-7, with D unclear. Germline V gene sequence: CDR1 SGHRS, CDR2 YFSETQ. Trimming pared 0 bases from V and 0 bases from J, leaving 13 bases between. This CDR3 has 16 amino acids. The CDR3 DNA sequence: TGCGCCAGCAGCTTGGCCCCAGCCCCCAGCTCCTACGAGCAGTACTTC. Encoded protein: CASSLAPAPSSYEQYF.

This clone is a singleton in its sample. The CDR3 region is CASSLPTGSSNQPQHF. The CDR3 nucleotides read TGTGCCAGCAGTTTACCCACAGGGAGCAGCAATCAGCCCCAGCATTTT. The chain links TRBV28 to TRBJ1-5, with D perhaps TRBD1 (6 bases). This CDR3 spans 16 amino acids. CDR1 MDHEN and CDR2 SYDVKM come from the germline V gene. The V end was cut by 2 bases, the J end by 1 base, with 12 bases between.

In its sample, this clone was seen a few times. The chain is built from TRBV6-5 and TRBJ2-2; possibly TRBD1 for D (5 bases). V gave up 2 bases and J gave up 5 bases, with 12 bases separating them. The germline CDR1 and CDR2 sequences are MNHEY and SVGAGI. The CDR3 has 15 residues. Written as DNA, the CDR3 is TGTGCCAGCAGTTACGTCCAGGGTCGGACCGGGGAGCTGTTTTTT. Translating gives CASSYVQGRTGELFF.

The V gene is TRBV9, the J gene TRBJ2-1, with 7 bases lining up with TRBD2. CDR3 length: 15 amino acids. Germline V gene sequence: CDR1 SGDLS, CDR2 YYNGEE. V shed 0 bases and J 5 bases; nucleotides not matched to a gene: 5. The CDR3 reads CASSVGEGGNNEQFF. The CDR3 coding sequence is TGTGCCAGCAGCGTAGGCGAGGGAGGGAACAATGAGCAGTTCTTC. The variable domain in full, with the rest retrieved from reference TRBV9 and TRBJ2-1, is DSGVTQTPKHLITATGQRVTLRCSPRSGDLSVYWYQQSLDQGLQFLIQYYNGEERAKGNILERFSAQQFPDLHSELNLSSLELGDSALYFCASSVGEGGNNEQFFGPGTRLTVL.

The chain carries TRBV28 and TRBJ1-2; 7 bases are shared with TRBD1. The junction had 10 bases not matched to a gene; V was cut back by 5 bases and J by 7 bases. This CDR3 comprises 14 residues. The germline V gene encodes CDR1 MDHEN and CDR2 SYDVKM. The CDR3 reads CASSQRQGWFGYTF. The CDR3 bases are TGTGCCAGCAGTCAACGACAGGGTTGGTTTGGCTACACCTTC.

Here the CDR3 reads CASSLRGGPAETQYF. As DNA, the CDR3 is TGTGCCAGCAGCCTCCGTGGGGGCCCGGCGGAGACCCAGTACTTC. This sequence joins TRBV3-1 (or the pseudogene TRBV3-2) and TRBJ2-5; the D gene is possibly TRBD1 (6 bases). Per the germline V gene, CDR1 is LGHDT and CDR2 is YNNKEL (reference sequence). This CDR3 has 15 amino acids. V gave up 4 bases and J gave up 5 bases, with 17 bases separating them.

The chain is built from TRBV21-1 and TRBJ2-2; TRBD1, the D gene given by the table, was not confirmed from the DNA. TRBV21-1 is reported as a pseudogene. The CDR3 covers 13 residues. CDR3 sequence: CASRTANTGELFF. The DNA of the CDR3 is TGTGCCAGCCGGACAGCGAACACCGGGGAGCTGTTTTTT.

The J gene is TRBJ1-1, the V gene TRBV5-6; weak D call: TRBD1 (6 bases). Germline-derived CDR1 and CDR2 are SGHDT and YYEEEE. The CDR3 runs 15 residues. V was trimmed by 2 bases and J by 3 bases, leaving 14 bases between them. The CDR3 here is CASSLVGTLDTEAFF. The CDR3 coding sequence is TGTGCCAGCAGCTTAGTGGGGACACTTGACACTGAAGCTTTCTTT.

V is TRBV29-1 and J is TRBJ2-7, with a possible D match to TRBD1 (6 bases). Germline CDR1 reads SQVTM; CDR2 reads ANQGSEA. The V end was cut by 5 bases, the J end by 4 bases, with 12 bases between. This CDR3 is 12 amino acids long. CDR3 residues: CSVSTGKYEQYF. The CDR3 DNA sequence: TGCAGCGTTTCCACAGGGAAGTACGAGCAGTACTTC.

The chain combines TRBV28 with TRBJ1-2, with D tentatively TRBD1 (5 bases). Per the germline V gene, CDR1 is MDHEN and CDR2 is SYDVKM. V lost 8 bases to trimming and J lost 2 bases, with 9 bases between them. The CDR3 contains 12 residues. CDR3 DNA: TGTGCCAGCGTGGACACAAACTATGGCTACACCTTC. Residues: CASVDTNYGYTF.